This is a list of T cell receptor beta chains from one sample in a study of blood T cell repertoires in COVID-19. Data came from immunoSEQ multiplex PCR; TCRdb stores just in-frame clones and leaves some out. The top ten hold around 31% of the sample, which has tens of thousands of clones, approximately 85% seen once. The sample comprised peripheral blood. These receptors were obtained from a woman over 75 with acute or convalescent COVID-19. Both conserved end residues are part of each CDR3. D genes are given only for firm matches. Some rows mark clone size as missing; the rest say once, few, many or name a class of expanded clone.

TRBD2,NA,TRBV10-3,TRBJ2-1,TGTGCCACTTGGGCGGGAGCTTCCTACAATGAGCAGTTCTTC,CATWAGASYNEQFF
NA,NA,TRBV5-1,TRBJ1-3,TGCGCCAGCAGCTTGGGTGCGGTAACTGGAAACACCATATATTTT,CASSLGAVTGNTIYF
TRBD2,NA,TRBV19,TRBJ2-1,TGTGCCAGTAGTACCCGTCGTCTAGCGGGTCCTCACTACAATGAGCAGTTCTTC,CASSTRRLAGPHYNEQFF
TRBD1,few,TRBV6-1,TRBJ1-1,TGTGCCAGCAGTGAGGACAGGGGGGACACTGAAGCTTTCTTT,CASSEDRGDTEAFF
TRBD2,NA,TRBV7-9,TRBJ2-7,TGTGCCAGCAGCCCAACTAGCGCGAGCTCCTACGAGCAGTACTTC,CASSPTSASSYEQYF
NA,NA,TRBV2,TRBJ2-7,TGTGCCAGCAGAGATGACAGGACCTACGAGCAGTACTTC,CASRDDRTYEQYF
NA,NA,TRBV7-2,TRBJ2-7,TGTGCCAGCAGGACAGGAGGATCAGCCTACGAGCAGTACTTC,CASRTGGSAYEQYF
TRBD2,NA,TRBV7-2,TRBJ2-7,TGTGCCAGCAGCTTAGCGGGACTAGCGGGGTACGAGCAGTACTTC,CASSLAGLAGYEQYF
TRBD1,NA,TRBV6-5,TRBJ1-2,TGTGCCAGCAGTTCCTACCGGGACAGGAACTATGGCTACACCTTC,CASSSYRDRNYGYTF
NA,NA,TRBV18,TRBJ1-1,TGTGCCAGCTCACGTGAGGGGGGGGCTACTGAAGCTTTCTTT,CASSREGGATEAFF
TRBD1,NA,TRBV2,TRBJ1-1,TGTGCCAGCAGCGATCCGGGGACAGTCAACCGGATAGCTGAAGCTTTCTTT,CASSDPGTVNRIAEAFF
NA,NA,TRBV28,TRBJ2-3,TGTGCCAGCAGTCCGAGCGGCCGGGCGGCAGATACGCAGTATTTT,CASSPSGRAADTQYF
TRBD2,NA,TRBV24-1,TRBJ2-1,TGTGCCACCAGTGATTTGCAGGTCGCTAGCGGCTCCTACAATGAGCAGTTCTTC,CATSDLQVASGSYNEQFF
NA,NA,TRBV12-3/TRBV12-4,TRBJ2-1,TGTGCCAGCAGTTTGTCCCGGGACACGCAGTTCTTC,CASSLSRDTQFF
TRBD2,once,TRBV5-1,TRBJ2-7,TGCGCCAGCAGCTTCTCCGGGACTAGCGGGAGGCCTAACGAGCAGTACTTC,CASSFSGTSGRPNEQYF
TRBD2,NA,TRBV5-1,TRBJ2-1,TGCGCCAGCAGCTTGGGCGGGACTAGCGGGAGTGATGAGCAGTTCTTC,CASSLGGTSGSDEQFF
TRBD1,once,TRBV29-1,TRBJ2-5,TGCAGCGTGGGAGGGACAGGGCAAGAGACCCAGTACTTC,CSVGGTGQETQYF
NA,NA,TRBV3-1/TRBV3-2,TRBJ1-1,TGTGCCAGCAGCACGGCGGCTGAAGCTTTCTTT,CASSTAAEAFF
TRBD1,few,TRBV18,TRBJ1-5,TGTGCCAGCTCACCACGTACCCGGGACAGCCTGAATCAGCCCCAGCATTTT,CASSPRTRDSLNQPQHF
NA,NA,TRBV30,TRBJ2-5,TGTGCCTGGAGTGTTGTACAGAAAGAGACCCAGTACTTC,CAWSVVQKETQYF
TRBD2,NA,TRBV20-1,TRBJ2-1,TGCAGTGCTAGTTTGGCTAGCGGGGGGAACAATGAGCAGTTCTTC,CSASLASGGNNEQFF
TRBD2,NA,TRBV5-1,TRBJ2-3,TGCGCCAGCAGCTTAGCGGGAGTGGGAGATACGCAGTATTTT,CASSLAGVGDTQYF
TRBD2,NA,TRBV6-1,TRBJ2-1,TGTGCCAGCAGTGAATACGGGAGGGCGTGGAATGAGCAGTTCTTC,CASSEYGRAWNEQFF
TRBD1,NA,TRBV27,TRBJ1-2,TGTGCCAGCAGAGCGGCCGGGACAGGGGAAAATGGCTACACCTTC,CASRAAGTGENGYTF
NA,NA,TRBV6-5,TRBJ1-1,TGTGCCAGCTCCTCTCTAGGTAACACTGAAGCTTTCTTT,CASSSLGNTEAFF
TRBD2,NA,TRBV3-1/TRBV3-2,TRBJ2-7,TGTGCCAGCAGCCAAGATGGGAGGGTTTTCGAGCAGTACTTC,CASSQDGRVFEQYF
NA,NA,TRBV12-3/TRBV12-4,TRBJ2-5,TGTGCCAGCACCAGGGACTGGAAAGAGACCCAGTACTTC,CASTRDWKETQYF
NA,NA,TRBV10-3,TRBJ1-1,TGTGCCATCGCGGGGGGGGAGAACACTGAAGCTTTCTTT,CAIAGGENTEAFF
TRBD2,once,TRBV4-2,TRBJ2-3,TGTGCCAGCAGCGAGCGGGTCGGGGGGAATACGCAGTATTTT,CASSERVGGNTQYF
TRBD1,NA,TRBV7-2,TRBJ2-7,TGTGCCAGCAGCCTTACAGGGGTAAGCTCCTACGAGCAGTACTTC,CASSLTGVSSYEQYF